What follows describes a single T cell receptor beta chain. The sample originates from a study of blood T cell repertoires in COVID-19. Study-wide background: There were acute and convalescent COVID-19 samples, and they came from the United States, Italy and Spain. In each case, the material was cDNA or gDNA derived from T cells, B-cell-depleted T cells, or PBMCs.

In germline, CDR1 is LGHDT, CDR2 YNNKEL (reference sequence). There are 17 residues in the CDR3. With 3 bases removed from V and 5 bases from J, the gap between germline ends came to 21 bases. Study processing details: The assay estimated nucleated cells by amplifying reference gene primers. Measured with immunoSEQ multiplex PCR; TCRdb has only the in-frame clones, and not every one. The V and J calls and clone size are taken from that table; D and trimming were inferred from the DNA. The repertoire consists of about 150,000 clones, with about 90% occurring once and the leading ten covering under 3%.

This chain connects TRBV3-1 (or the pseudogene TRBV3-2) to TRBJ2-3, with a tentative D call TRBD2 (6 bases). Sequencing was done on a sample of peripheral blood. This sequence was found in a human donor in a cohort sampled during active COVID-19. As DNA, the CDR3 is TGTGCCAGCAGCCAGAGTCTAGGCGGGACCGGGGAAGATACGCAGTATTTT. It codes for CASSQSLGGTGEDTQYF.